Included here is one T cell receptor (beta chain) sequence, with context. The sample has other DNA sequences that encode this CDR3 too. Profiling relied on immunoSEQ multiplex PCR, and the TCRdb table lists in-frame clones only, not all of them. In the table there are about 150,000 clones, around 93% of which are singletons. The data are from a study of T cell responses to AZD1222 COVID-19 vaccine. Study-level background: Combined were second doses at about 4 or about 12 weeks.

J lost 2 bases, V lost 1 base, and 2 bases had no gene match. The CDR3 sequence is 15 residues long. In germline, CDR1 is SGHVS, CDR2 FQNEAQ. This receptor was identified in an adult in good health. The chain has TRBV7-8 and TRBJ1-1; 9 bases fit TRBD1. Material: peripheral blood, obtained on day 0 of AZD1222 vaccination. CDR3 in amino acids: CASSLGTGVNTEAFF. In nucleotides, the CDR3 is TGTGCCAGCAGCTTAGGGACAGGGGTAAACACTGAAGCTTTCTTT.